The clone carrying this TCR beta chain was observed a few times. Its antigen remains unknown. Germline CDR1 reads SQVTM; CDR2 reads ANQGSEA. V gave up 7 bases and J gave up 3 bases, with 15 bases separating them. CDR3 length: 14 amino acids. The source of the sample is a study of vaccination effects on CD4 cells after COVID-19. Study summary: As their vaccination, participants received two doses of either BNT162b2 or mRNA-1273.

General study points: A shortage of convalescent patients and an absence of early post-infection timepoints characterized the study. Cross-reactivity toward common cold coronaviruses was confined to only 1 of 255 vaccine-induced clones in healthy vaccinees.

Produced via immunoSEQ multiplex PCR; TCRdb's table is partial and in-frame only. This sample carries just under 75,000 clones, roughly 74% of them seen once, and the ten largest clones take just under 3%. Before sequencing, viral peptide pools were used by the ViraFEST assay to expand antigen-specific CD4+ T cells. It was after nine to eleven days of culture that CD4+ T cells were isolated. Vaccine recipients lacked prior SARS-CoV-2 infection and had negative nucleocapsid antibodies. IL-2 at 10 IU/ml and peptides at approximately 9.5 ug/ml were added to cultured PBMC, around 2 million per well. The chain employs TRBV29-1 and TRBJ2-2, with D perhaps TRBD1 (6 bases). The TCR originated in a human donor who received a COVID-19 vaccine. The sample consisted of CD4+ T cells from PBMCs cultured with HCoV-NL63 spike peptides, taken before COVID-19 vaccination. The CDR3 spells CSGQGMVDTGELFF. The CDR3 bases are TGCAGCGGCCAGGGGATGGTGGACACCGGGGAGCTGTTTTTT.